Shown below are 16 T cell receptor beta chains from a single sample sequenced in a study of shared T cell receptors in the human thymus. Assay used: immunoSEQ multiplex PCR; TCRdb lists only in-frame clones, some missing. The table records about 710,000 clones, more than 75% of them present only once. This sample was also put to use in a study of human thymus T cells.

Sequences were obtained from thymocytes. The receptor source for this set is a boy in the first two years of life with a congenital heart defect.

The gene calls are TRBV27 and TRBJ2-4; 11 nucleotides line up with TRBD2. The CDR3 length is 15 residues. Germline loops: CDR1 MNHEY, CDR2 SMNVEV (reference sequence). The V and J ends lost 6 bases and 7 bases, in that order; junction bases with no gene match: 8. For the CDR3, the DNA is TGTGCCAGCAGGTCCACTAGCGGGGGTAGCAACATTCAGTACTTC. It is translated as CASRSTSGGSNIQYF.

The rearrangement links TRBV6-6 to TRBJ1-4; D may be TRBD1 (6 bases). The V end was cut by 6 bases, the J end by 4 bases, with 15 bases between. Per germline, CDR1 MNHNY and CDR2 SVGAGI (reference sequence). This CDR3 contains 15 residues. The CDR3 nucleotides read TGTGCCAGCAGACCCCACAGGGTAGATAATGAAAAACTGTTTTTT. Amino acid sequence: CASRPHRVDNEKLFF.

CDR3 nucleotide sequence: TGTGCCAGCAGCCCCCTGGGTAGTCTGAGACACACAGGCTGGGAGCAGTTCTTC. Amino acids: CASSPLGSLRHTGWEQFF. The chain combines TRBV14 with TRBJ2-1; TRBD1 might be the D (5 bases). The CDR3 consists of 18 residues. Germline CDR1 SGHDN, CDR2 FVKESK. V lost 4 bases, J lost 10 bases, and 29 bases lay in between.

The genes are TRBV25-1 and TRBJ1-6, with a possible D match to TRBD1 (6 bases). Per the germline V gene, CDR1 is MGHDK and CDR2 is SYGVNS. The CDR3 consists of 16 residues. Trimming shortened V by 3 bases and J by 1 base, and 10 bases separated the two germline ends. CDR3 residues: CASSDHRVSYNSPLHF. The CDR3 DNA reads TGTGCCAGCAGTGACCACAGGGTTTCCTATAATTCACCCCTCCACTTT. The full variable domain, with the rest looked up from reference TRBV25-1 and TRBJ1-6, is EADIYQTPRYLVIGTGKKITLECSQTMGHDKMYWYQQDPGMELHLIHYSYGVNSTEKGDLSSESTVSRIRTEHFPLTLESARPSHTSQYLCASSDHRVSYNSPLHFGNGTRLTVT.

This clone appeared a single time. This chain links TRBV28 with TRBJ2-7; possible D gene TRBD1, 6 bases. Trimming left V 6 bases short and J 3 bases short, with 15 bases between. This CDR3 spans 14 amino acids. Germline CDR1 MDHEN, CDR2 SYDVKM. The CDR3 nucleotides read TGTGCCAGCAGCATACAGGGATGGAACTACGAGCAGTACTTC. It translates to CASSIQGWNYEQYF.

The chain is built from TRBV5-1 and TRBJ2-3, with D hard to call. The germline V gene has CDR1 SGHRS and CDR2 YFSETQ. V was trimmed by 0 bases and J by 0 bases, leaving 11 bases between them. There are 16 residues in the CDR3. The CDR3 nucleotides read TGCGCCAGCAGCTTGGGGCGAGCGTATAGCACAGATACGCAGTATTTT. It is translated as CASSLGRAYSTDTQYF.

This chain joins TRBV10-3 and TRBJ2-7; the match to TRBD1 covers 10 bases. The CDR3 is made up of 15 amino acids. Germline CDR1 is ENHRY and CDR2 is SYGVKD. The V and J ends lost 10 bases and 2 bases, in that order; junction bases with no gene match: 11. CDR3 loop: CATEPRDRGTYEQYF. The CDR3 nucleotides are TGTGCCACCGAACCCCGGGACAGGGGTACCTACGAGCAGTACTTC.

With regard to this clone: A junction boundary mismatches the germline segment, possibly from a read error. This sequence joins TRBV5-1 and TRBJ1-2; 7 nucleotides match TRBD1. The CDR3 runs to 18 residues. Germline V gene sequence: CDR1 SGHRS, CDR2 YFSETQ. CDR3 region: CASSPMTGQSQGGGGYPF. The CDR3 DNA follows: TGCGCCAGCAGCCCAATGACGGGACAGTCCCAGGGGGGAGGCGGCTACCCCTTC.

The genes are TRBV7-9 and TRBJ1-4, with 7 bases fitting TRBD1. Losses at the gene ends were 3 bases for V and 3 bases for J; bases not matched to a gene: 7. This CDR3 has 16 residues. The germline V gene encodes CDR1 SEHNR and CDR2 FQNEAQ (reference sequence). For the CDR3, the DNA is TGTGCCAGCAGCTTCCCTAGGGGGACAGCTAATGAAAAACTGTTTTTT. Translating it yields CASSFPRGTANEKLFF.

The chain links TRBV7-9 to TRBJ2-7, with unresolved D. Germline V gene data show CDR1 as SEHNR and CDR2 as FQNEAQ (reference sequence). CDR3 length: 11 residues. V lost 4 bases to trimming and J lost 7 bases, with 8 bases between them. Here the CDR3 reads CASSSLREQYF. CDR3 DNA: TGTGCCAGCAGCTCATTGAGGGAGCAGTACTTC.

The V call is TRBV7-6, the J call TRBJ2-3, with D perhaps matching TRBD2 (6 bases). Germline V gives CDR1 SGHVS, CDR2 FNYEAQ. The V and J ends lost 5 bases and 4 bases respectively, with 13 bases between them. CDR3 length: 14 amino acids. CDR3 residues: CASSPEEGSDTQYF. The CDR3 DNA sequence: TGTGCCAGCAGCCCGGAGGAGGGGTCAGATACGCAGTATTTT.

The V gene is TRBV9, the J gene TRBJ2-7, with D possibly being TRBD1 (7 bases). CDR1 is SGDLS and CDR2 is YYNGEE in the germline V gene. The CDR3 extends over 16 amino acids. Trimming took off 4 bases at V and 4 bases at J, with 21 bases between the two ends. CDR3 loop: CASSPSRRGRGYEQYF. The DNA of the CDR3 is TGTGCCAGCAGCCCCTCGAGGCGGGGCAGGGGGTACGAGCAGTACTTC.

The chain is built from TRBV15 and TRBJ1-1; weak D call: TRBD1 (5 bases). Between the trimmed V and J ends, which lost 2 bases and 0 bases, there was a span of 7 bases. Germline values: CDR1 LNHNV, CDR2 YYDKDF (reference sequence). The CDR3 covers 14 residues. CDR3 coding DNA: TGTGCCACCAGCAGAAGGACATTGAACACTGAAGCTTTCTTT. Residues: CATSRRTLNTEAFF.

This sequence joins TRBV28 and TRBJ1-1; 12 positions match TRBD1. The germline gives CDR1 MDHEN, CDR2 SYDVKM. This CDR3 has 15 amino acids. With 5 bases clipped from V and 12 bases from J, the junction kept 13 bases outside the gene matches. In nucleotides, the CDR3 is TGTGCCAGCAGTCTGCCACGGGGGACAGGGGGCTTATCTTTCTTT. Its translation is CASSLPRGTGGLSFF.

This chain links TRBV6-5 with TRBJ2-1; D possibly corresponds to TRBD2 (6 bases). This CDR3 has 14 amino acids. The V gene lost 7 bases and the J gene lost 7 bases, with 17 bases spanning the gap. Germline CDR1 reads MNHEY; CDR2 reads SVGAGI. CDR3 DNA sequence: TGTGCCAGCATGGGGGGAGGTACCATAAATGAGCAGTTCTTC. Protein: CASMGGGTINEQFF.

The V and J genes are TRBV18 and TRBJ2-1; 13 bases fit TRBD2. The CDR3 covers 18 residues. Germline CDR1 and CDR2: KGHSH and LQKENI. Unmatched junction bases numbered 9, after V lost 2 bases and J lost 5 bases. CDR3 in DNA: TGTGCCAGCTCACCAACGGGACTAGCGGGAAGATCGAACAATGAGCAGTTCTTC. Translation gives CASSPTGLAGRSNNEQFF.